The rows below give T cell receptor beta chains drawn from one sample of a study of blood T cell repertoires in COVID-19. Assay used: immunoSEQ multiplex PCR; TCRdb lists only in-frame clones, some missing. The sample carries tens of thousands of clones, around 90% recorded once. Sequencing was carried out using peripheral blood. Source of these receptors: a man between 18 and 29 years old with COVID-19, enrolled during active disease. CDR3s include the opening cysteine and the closing phenylalanine or tryptophan. D genes are given only for firm matches. Part of the rows lack a size; the others show once, few, many or a class for expanded clones.

j_call: TRBJ2-5
d_call: TRBD2
v_call: TRBV6-5
clone_size: .
cdr3_length: 15
cdr3_nt: TGTGCCACAGCAGTTGGGGGAGCGGGAGGAGAGACCCAGTACTTC
cdr3_aa: CATAVGGAGGETQYF

j_call: TRBJ2-7
d_call: TRBD1
v_call: TRBV6-2/TRBV6-3
clone_size: once
cdr3_length: 17
cdr3_nt: TGTGCCAGCAGTTACGGGACAGGGGCCCCCCTCTCCTACGAGCAGTACTTC
cdr3_aa: CASSYGTGAPLSYEQYF

j_call: TRBJ2-1
d_call: TRBD1
v_call: TRBV19
clone_size: .
cdr3_length: 18
cdr3_nt: TGTGCCAGTAGTATAGTGGGTTTGGGGACAGGCAAGCTCAATGAGCAGTTCTTC
cdr3_aa: CASSIVGLGTGKLNEQFF

j_call: TRBJ2-3
d_call: TRBD2
v_call: TRBV7-2
clone_size: .
cdr3_length: 16
cdr3_nt: TGTGCCAGCAGCTTGGGAGCGGGGGGGGACACAGATACGCAGTATTTT
cdr3_aa: CASSLGAGGDTDTQYF

j_call: TRBJ1-5
d_call: .
v_call: TRBV5-4
clone_size: .
cdr3_length: 12
cdr3_nt: TGTGCCAGCAGCTTGGGAGATCAGCCCCAGCATTTT
cdr3_aa: CASSLGDQPQHF

j_call: TRBJ2-3
d_call: .
v_call: TRBV9
clone_size: .
cdr3_length: 13
cdr3_nt: TGTGCCAGCAGCCTCCTGGACTCGGATACGCAGTATTTT
cdr3_aa: CASSLLDSDTQYF

j_call: TRBJ1-2
d_call: .
v_call: TRBV6-2/TRBV6-3
clone_size: .
cdr3_length: 12
cdr3_nt: TGTGCCAGCAGTTACTCCCGCTATGGCTACACCTTC
cdr3_aa: CASSYSRYGYTF

j_call: TRBJ2-7
d_call: TRBD2
v_call: TRBV7-8
clone_size: .
cdr3_length: 15
cdr3_nt: TGTGCCAGCAGCTTACTTAGCGGGAGCAAATACGAGCAGTACTTC
cdr3_aa: CASSLLSGSKYEQYF

j_call: TRBJ1-6
d_call: TRBD1
v_call: TRBV5-1
clone_size: few
cdr3_length: 16
cdr3_nt: TGCGCCAGCAGCCGCCCGGGACAGGGAGAGATCTCACCCCTCCACTTT
cdr3_aa: CASSRPGQGEISPLHF

j_call: TRBJ1-4
d_call: .
v_call: TRBV6-5
clone_size: .
cdr3_length: 14
cdr3_nt: TGTGCCAGCAGTACAAGGGGGGGGCGTGAAAAACTGTTTTTT
cdr3_aa: CASSTRGGREKLFF

j_call: TRBJ2-5
d_call: .
v_call: TRBV7-9
clone_size: .
cdr3_length: 15
cdr3_nt: TGTGCCAGCAGCTGGGGTGGGAGTTATCAAGAGACCCAGTACTTC
cdr3_aa: CASSWGGSYQETQYF

j_call: TRBJ2-5
d_call: .
v_call: TRBV21-1
clone_size: .
cdr3_length: 18
cdr3_nt: TGTGCCAGCAGCATTCCCCCCTGCCCAGGGAAGAAGGTGGAGACCCAGTACTTC
cdr3_aa: CASSIPPCPGKKVETQYF

j_call: TRBJ1-1
d_call: .
v_call: TRBV20-1
clone_size: .
cdr3_length: 11
cdr3_nt: TGCAGCGCCCAGGTGAACACTGAAGCTTTCTTT
cdr3_aa: CSAQVNTEAFF

j_call: TRBJ2-2
d_call: .
v_call: TRBV4-1
clone_size: .
cdr3_length: 15
cdr3_nt: TGCGCCAGCAGCCAATTTCGACTGGACACCGGGGAGCTGTTTTTT
cdr3_aa: CASSQFRLDTGELFF

j_call: TRBJ2-7
d_call: TRBD2
v_call: TRBV5-1
clone_size: few
cdr3_length: 15
cdr3_nt: TGCGCCAGCAGCCCCTCTAGCGGGAGAGTCCGCGAGCAGTACTTC
cdr3_aa: CASSPSSGRVREQYF

j_call: TRBJ2-3
d_call: .
v_call: TRBV28
clone_size: .
cdr3_length: 16
cdr3_nt: TGTGCCAGCAGTTTAAGCGAAGGCAGGGTATCTGATACGCAGTATTTT
cdr3_aa: CASSLSEGRVSDTQYF

j_call: TRBJ2-3
d_call: .
v_call: TRBV19
clone_size: .
cdr3_length: 14
cdr3_nt: TGTGCCAGTAGTATGGACGGGGACACAGATACGCAGTATTTT
cdr3_aa: CASSMDGDTDTQYF

j_call: TRBJ2-7
d_call: TRBD2
v_call: TRBV27
clone_size: once
cdr3_length: 15
cdr3_nt: TGTGCCAGCAGTTTAATGATAGCGGGGGCCTACGAGCAGTACTTC
cdr3_aa: CASSLMIAGAYEQYF

j_call: TRBJ2-1
d_call: TRBD2
v_call: TRBV7-6
clone_size: many
cdr3_length: 18
cdr3_nt: TGTGCCAGCAGCTTAGTTAGTAAGGGGACTAGCGGATACAATGAGCAGTTCTTC
cdr3_aa: CASSLVSKGTSGYNEQFF

j_call: TRBJ2-7
d_call: TRBD2
v_call: TRBV6-5
clone_size: few
cdr3_length: 14
cdr3_nt: TGTGCCAGCATTCTGACTAGCGGGACGTACGAGCAGTACTTC
cdr3_aa: CASILTSGTYEQYF

j_call: TRBJ1-1
d_call: .
v_call: TRBV13
clone_size: .
cdr3_length: 14
cdr3_nt: TGTGCCAGCAGCTTAGGGCGGGGAGGCACTGAAGCTTTCTTT
cdr3_aa: CASSLGRGGTEAFF

j_call: TRBJ2-7
d_call: TRBD1
v_call: TRBV4-1
clone_size: .
cdr3_length: 16
cdr3_nt: TGCGCCAGCAGCCAAGATAGGGACAGGAGCTCCTACGAGCAGTACTTC
cdr3_aa: CASSQDRDRSSYEQYF

j_call: TRBJ1-6
d_call: .
v_call: TRBV30
clone_size: .
cdr3_length: 16
cdr3_nt: TGTGCCTGGACCCAGACTGTGAGCTCCTATAATTCACCCCTCCACTTT
cdr3_aa: CAWTQTVSSYNSPLHF

j_call: TRBJ2-5
d_call: TRBD2
v_call: TRBV5-1
clone_size: .
cdr3_length: 16
cdr3_nt: TGCGCCAGCAGCTTGGGGGGAAGACTAGCTTCGGAGACCCAGTACTTC
cdr3_aa: CASSLGGRLASETQYF

j_call: TRBJ1-5
d_call: TRBD1
v_call: TRBV30
clone_size: .
cdr3_length: 17
cdr3_nt: TGTGCCTTCTCTGGGGACAGGGGCTACCTCGGCAATCAGCCCCAGCATTTT
cdr3_aa: CAFSGDRGYLGNQPQHF

j_call: TRBJ1-3
d_call: TRBD1
v_call: TRBV5-1
clone_size: .
cdr3_length: 16
cdr3_nt: TGCGCCAGCAGCTCGGGACAGCTGACCTCTGGAAACACCATATATTTT
cdr3_aa: CASSSGQLTSGNTIYF

j_call: TRBJ2-7
d_call: TRBD2
v_call: TRBV2
clone_size: once
cdr3_length: 15
cdr3_nt: TGTGCCAGCAGGGGACTAGCGGGAGGGCCCTACGAGCAGTACTTC
cdr3_aa: CASRGLAGGPYEQYF

j_call: TRBJ2-7
d_call: TRBD1
v_call: TRBV13
clone_size: .
cdr3_length: 15
cdr3_nt: TGTGCCAGCAGCTTCGCGACAGGGAGCTCCTACGAGCAGTACTTC
cdr3_aa: CASSFATGSSYEQYF

j_call: TRBJ2-2
d_call: .
v_call: TRBV7-2
clone_size: .
cdr3_length: 16
cdr3_nt: TGTGCCAGCAGCAACAGAGGGGGTTCGGGCACCGGGGAGCTGTTTTTT
cdr3_aa: CASSNRGGSGTGELFF

j_call: TRBJ2-1
d_call: TRBD2
v_call: TRBV7-2
clone_size: .
cdr3_length: 15
cdr3_nt: TGTGCCAGCAGCAAGCCGGGACTAGGAGACAATGAGCAGTTCTTC
cdr3_aa: CASSKPGLGDNEQFF

j_call: TRBJ2-7
d_call: TRBD2
v_call: TRBV28
clone_size: .
cdr3_length: 16
cdr3_nt: TGTGCCAGCAGTTCTCCTACTAGCGGGCCGTCCTACGAGCAGTACTTC
cdr3_aa: CASSSPTSGPSYEQYF

j_call: TRBJ2-7
d_call: TRBD1
v_call: TRBV9
clone_size: .
cdr3_length: 15
cdr3_nt: TGTGCCAGCAGCGTAGGCGGAGGGACAGGGGACGAGCAGTACTTC
cdr3_aa: CASSVGGGTGDEQYF

j_call: TRBJ2-2
d_call: TRBD2
v_call: TRBV19
clone_size: .
cdr3_length: 14
cdr3_nt: TGTGCCAGTAACCGGGAGGGGGGCACCGGGGAGCTGTTTTTT
cdr3_aa: CASNREGGTGELFF

j_call: TRBJ1-4
d_call: TRBD1
v_call: TRBV7-2
clone_size: .
cdr3_length: 13
cdr3_nt: TGTGCCAGCAGATTAAGGGACAGGGAAAAACTGTTTTTT
cdr3_aa: CASRLRDREKLFF

j_call: TRBJ2-1
d_call: TRBD2
v_call: TRBV11-3
clone_size: .
cdr3_length: 14
cdr3_nt: TGTGCCAGCAGCCTGGGACTATACGGCGATGAGCAGTTCTTC
cdr3_aa: CASSLGLYGDEQFF

j_call: TRBJ1-1
d_call: .
v_call: TRBV7-3
clone_size: .
cdr3_length: 15
cdr3_nt: TGTGCCAGCAGCTTACTACGGACAGAGAACACTGAAGCTTTCTTT
cdr3_aa: CASSLLRTENTEAFF

j_call: TRBJ2-3
d_call: .
v_call: TRBV5-4
clone_size: .
cdr3_length: 14
cdr3_nt: TGTGCCAGCAGCTTGGGACTTCCGGGAGATACGCAGTATTTT
cdr3_aa: CASSLGLPGDTQYF

j_call: TRBJ2-7
d_call: .
v_call: TRBV9
clone_size: .
cdr3_length: 14
cdr3_nt: TGTGCCAGCAGCCCGAGCGGTCTGGGGTACGAGCAGTACTTC
cdr3_aa: CASSPSGLGYEQYF

j_call: TRBJ1-1
d_call: TRBD1
v_call: TRBV28
clone_size: .
cdr3_length: 16
cdr3_nt: TGTGCCAGCTCCGGGACAGGGGCACGGATGAACACTGAAGCTTTCTTT
cdr3_aa: CASSGTGARMNTEAFF

j_call: TRBJ2-1
d_call: .
v_call: TRBV4-3
clone_size: .
cdr3_length: 18
cdr3_nt: TGCGCCAGCAGCCCCTCAGGGGGAGGAAGCGGGAGATATAATGAGCAGTTCTTC
cdr3_aa: CASSPSGGGSGRYNEQFF

j_call: TRBJ1-3
d_call: .
v_call: TRBV5-5
clone_size: .
cdr3_length: 14
cdr3_nt: TGTGCCAGCAGCTTGTTGCAGGGGGGAAACACCATATATTTT
cdr3_aa: CASSLLQGGNTIYF

j_call: TRBJ1-1
d_call: .
v_call: TRBV18
clone_size: .
cdr3_length: 18
cdr3_nt: TGTGCCAGCTCCTCGCCAGGACAGACCGCTGCGCAGAACACTGAAGCTTTCTTT
cdr3_aa: CASSSPGQTAAQNTEAFF

j_call: TRBJ1-2
d_call: .
v_call: TRBV21-1
clone_size: .
cdr3_length: 13
cdr3_nt: TGTGCCAGCATATCCAGGGGACGGCTGGGCTACACCTTC
cdr3_aa: CASISRGRLGYTF

j_call: TRBJ1-2
d_call: TRBD1
v_call: TRBV7-9
clone_size: .
cdr3_length: 13
cdr3_nt: TGTGCCAGCAGCTTGGGGACAGTTACTGGCTACACCTTC
cdr3_aa: CASSLGTVTGYTF

j_call: TRBJ1-4
d_call: .
v_call: TRBV6-1
clone_size: .
cdr3_length: 15
cdr3_nt: TGTGCCAGCAGTGAAACCCAGGGGTGGGGTGAAAAACTGTTTTTT
cdr3_aa: CASSETQGWGEKLFF

j_call: TRBJ1-1
d_call: .
v_call: TRBV12-3/TRBV12-4
clone_size: .
cdr3_length: 12
cdr3_nt: TGTGCCAGCAGTTTCCGAGCTCTTGAAGCTTTCTTT
cdr3_aa: CASSFRALEAFF

j_call: TRBJ2-2
d_call: TRBD2
v_call: TRBV19
clone_size: few
cdr3_length: 16
cdr3_nt: TGTGCCAGTAGTAGGTGGGAGGGACGGAACACCGGGGAGCTGTTTTTT
cdr3_aa: CASSRWEGRNTGELFF

j_call: TRBJ1-4
d_call: TRBD1
v_call: TRBV5-8
clone_size: .
cdr3_length: 16
cdr3_nt: TGTGCCAGCAGCCGGACAGGGAGGAGATGGGGTGAAAAACTGTTTTTT
cdr3_aa: CASSRTGRRWGEKLFF

j_call: TRBJ2-7
d_call: .
v_call: TRBV7-2
clone_size: .
cdr3_length: 15
cdr3_nt: TGTGCCAGCAGCTTAGAGGTAGCGCCTCCCTACGAGCAGTACTTC
cdr3_aa: CASSLEVAPPYEQYF

j_call: TRBJ2-7
d_call: .
v_call: TRBV6-5
clone_size: .
cdr3_length: 13
cdr3_nt: TGTGCCAGCAGTCCACCCTCCCGGTACGAGCAGTACTTC
cdr3_aa: CASSPPSRYEQYF

j_call: TRBJ2-5
d_call: .
v_call: TRBV15
clone_size: .
cdr3_length: 15
cdr3_nt: TGTGCCACCAGCAGAAGGGGGGGTTCAAAAGAGACCCAGTACTTC
cdr3_aa: CATSRRGGSKETQYF

j_call: TRBJ2-1
d_call: TRBD1
v_call: TRBV5-1
clone_size: .
cdr3_length: 15
cdr3_nt: TGCGCCAGCAGCGGAACAGGGGCCCCCTACAATGAGCAGTTCTTC
cdr3_aa: CASSGTGAPYNEQFF

j_call: TRBJ1-2
d_call: .
v_call: TRBV10-2
clone_size: .
cdr3_length: 14
cdr3_nt: TGCGCCAGCACTTTCAGCGAACATAACTATGGCTACACCTTC
cdr3_aa: CASTFSEHNYGYTF

j_call: TRBJ1-2
d_call: .
v_call: TRBV7-8
clone_size: .
cdr3_length: 14
cdr3_nt: TGTGCCAGCAGCCCCAAGCCCGCTGGCTATGGCTACACCTTC
cdr3_aa: CASSPKPAGYGYTF

j_call: TRBJ1-6
d_call: .
v_call: TRBV30
clone_size: once
cdr3_length: 14
cdr3_nt: TGTGCCTGGAGTGTATCGACATTCAATTCACCCCTCCACTTT
cdr3_aa: CAWSVSTFNSPLHF

j_call: TRBJ2-7
d_call: TRBD2
v_call: TRBV7-2
clone_size: .
cdr3_length: 14
cdr3_nt: TGTGCCAGCAGCTTGGTAGCGGGAGCCTACGAGCAGTACTTC
cdr3_aa: CASSLVAGAYEQYF

j_call: TRBJ2-3
d_call: TRBD2
v_call: TRBV9
clone_size: .
cdr3_length: 16
cdr3_nt: TGTGCCAGCAGCGTCCCTAGCGGGACGCGCACAGATACGCAGTATTTT
cdr3_aa: CASSVPSGTRTDTQYF

j_call: TRBJ1-5
d_call: TRBD1
v_call: TRBV27
clone_size: .
cdr3_length: 14
cdr3_nt: TGTGCCAGCAGCACCACAGGGGGCAATCAGCCCCAGCATTTT
cdr3_aa: CASSTTGGNQPQHF

j_call: TRBJ1-5
d_call: TRBD1
v_call: TRBV19
clone_size: .
cdr3_length: 15
cdr3_nt: TGTGCCAGTAGTTTGCGACAGGGCAGCAATCAGCCCCAGCATTTT
cdr3_aa: CASSLRQGSNQPQHF

j_call: TRBJ1-1
d_call: .
v_call: TRBV7-2
clone_size: .
cdr3_length: 13
cdr3_nt: TGTGCCAGCAGCTTCTCAGAGAACACTGAAGCTTTCTTT
cdr3_aa: CASSFSENTEAFF